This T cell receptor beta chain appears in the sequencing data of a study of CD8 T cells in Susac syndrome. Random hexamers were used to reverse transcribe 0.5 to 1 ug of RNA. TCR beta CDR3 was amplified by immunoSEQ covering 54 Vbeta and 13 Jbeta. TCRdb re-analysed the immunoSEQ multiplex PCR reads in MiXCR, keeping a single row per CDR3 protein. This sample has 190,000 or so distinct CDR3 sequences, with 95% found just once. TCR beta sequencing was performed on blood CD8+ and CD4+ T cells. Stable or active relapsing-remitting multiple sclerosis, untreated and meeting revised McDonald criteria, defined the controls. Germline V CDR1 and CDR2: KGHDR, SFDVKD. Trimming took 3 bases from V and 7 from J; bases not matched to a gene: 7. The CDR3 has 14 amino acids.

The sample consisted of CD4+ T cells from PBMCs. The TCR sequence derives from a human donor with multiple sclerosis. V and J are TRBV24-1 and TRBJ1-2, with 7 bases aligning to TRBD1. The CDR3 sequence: CATSDAQGRGGYTF. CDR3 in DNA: TGTGCCACCAGTGATGCACAGGGGCGGGGTGGCTACACCTTC.